This T cell receptor beta chain appears in the sequencing data of a study of glioma-infiltrating T cells after dendritic cell vaccination. CDR1 GTSNPN and CDR2 SVGIG come from the germline V gene (reference sequence). This CDR3 contains 15 residues. V lost 2 bases and J 6 bases, leaving 17 bases between the germline ends. The assay was immunoSEQ multiplex PCR, and TCRdb's table has in-frame clones only and misses some. The repertoire holds fewer than 100,000 clones, with approximately 84% as singletons. The sequences come from blood, collected before dendritic cell vaccination. This TCR was sampled from a human donor with glioblastoma. The gene calls are TRBV30 and TRBJ1-5; tentative D call: TRBD1 (6 bases). The CDR3 protein is CAWSSFQGMGQPQHF. The CDR3 DNA sequence: TGTGCCTGGAGTTCCTTTCAGGGGATGGGTCAGCCCCAGCATTTT.